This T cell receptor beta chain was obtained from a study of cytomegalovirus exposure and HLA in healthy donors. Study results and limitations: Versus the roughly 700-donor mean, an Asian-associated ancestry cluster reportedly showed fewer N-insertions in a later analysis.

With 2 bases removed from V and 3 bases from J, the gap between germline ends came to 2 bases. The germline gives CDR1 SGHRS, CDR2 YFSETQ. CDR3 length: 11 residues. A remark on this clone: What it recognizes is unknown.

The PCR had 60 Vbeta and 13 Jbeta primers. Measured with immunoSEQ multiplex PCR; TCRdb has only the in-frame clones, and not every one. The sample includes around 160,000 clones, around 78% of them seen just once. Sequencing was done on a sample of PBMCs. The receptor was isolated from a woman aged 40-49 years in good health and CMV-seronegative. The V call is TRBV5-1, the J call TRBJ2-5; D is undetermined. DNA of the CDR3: TGCGCCAGCAGCTTTAAAGAGACCCAGTACTTC. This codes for CASSFKETQYF.